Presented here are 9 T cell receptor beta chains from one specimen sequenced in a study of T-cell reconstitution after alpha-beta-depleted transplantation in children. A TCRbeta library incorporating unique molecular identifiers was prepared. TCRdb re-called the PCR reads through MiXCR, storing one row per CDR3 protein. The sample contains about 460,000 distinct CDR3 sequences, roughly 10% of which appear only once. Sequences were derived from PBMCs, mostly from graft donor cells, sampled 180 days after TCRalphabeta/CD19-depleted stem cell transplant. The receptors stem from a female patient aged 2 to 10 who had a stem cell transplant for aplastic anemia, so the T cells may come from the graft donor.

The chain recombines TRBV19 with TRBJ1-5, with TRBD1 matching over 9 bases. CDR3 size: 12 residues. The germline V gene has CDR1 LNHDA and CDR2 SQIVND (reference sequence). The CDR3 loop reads CATDRGGLAQHF. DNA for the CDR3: TGTGCTACAGACAGGGGGGGTTTGGCCCAGCATTTT.

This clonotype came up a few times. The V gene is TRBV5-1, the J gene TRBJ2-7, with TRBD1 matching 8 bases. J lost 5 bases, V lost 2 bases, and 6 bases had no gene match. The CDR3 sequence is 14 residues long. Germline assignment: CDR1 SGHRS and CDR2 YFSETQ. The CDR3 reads CASSLHRTGNEQYF. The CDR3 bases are TGCGCCAGCAGCTTACATCGGACAGGGAACGAGCAGTACTTC.

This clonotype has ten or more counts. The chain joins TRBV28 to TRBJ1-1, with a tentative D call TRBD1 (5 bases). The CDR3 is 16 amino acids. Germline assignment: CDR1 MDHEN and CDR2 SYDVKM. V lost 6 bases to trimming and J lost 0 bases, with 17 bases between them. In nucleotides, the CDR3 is TGTGCCAGCAGCCGCCCCCTGGGGCAGGTGAACACTGAAGCTTTCTTT. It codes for CASSRPLGQVNTEAFF.

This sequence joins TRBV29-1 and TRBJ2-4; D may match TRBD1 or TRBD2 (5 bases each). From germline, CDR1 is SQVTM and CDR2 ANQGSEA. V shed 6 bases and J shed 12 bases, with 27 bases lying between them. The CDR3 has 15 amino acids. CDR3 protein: CSVAEIGAAPYSQYF. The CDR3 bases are TGCAGCGTCGCCGAGATCGGGGCCGCCCCGTACAGTCAGTACTTC.

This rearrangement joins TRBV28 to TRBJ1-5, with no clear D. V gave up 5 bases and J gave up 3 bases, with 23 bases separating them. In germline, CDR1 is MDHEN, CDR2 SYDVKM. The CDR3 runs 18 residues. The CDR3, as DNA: TGTGCCAGCAGTGTTGACGCAGGCAGAACAATTGACAATCAGCCCCAGCATTTT. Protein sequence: CASSVDAGRTIDNQPQHF.

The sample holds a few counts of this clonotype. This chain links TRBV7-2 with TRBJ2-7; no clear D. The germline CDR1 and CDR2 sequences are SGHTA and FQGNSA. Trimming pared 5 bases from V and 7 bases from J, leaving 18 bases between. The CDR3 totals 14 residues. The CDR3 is CASSPRALGREQYF. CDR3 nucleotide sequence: TGTGCCAGCAGCCCCAGAGCTTTAGGGCGAGAGCAGTACTTC.

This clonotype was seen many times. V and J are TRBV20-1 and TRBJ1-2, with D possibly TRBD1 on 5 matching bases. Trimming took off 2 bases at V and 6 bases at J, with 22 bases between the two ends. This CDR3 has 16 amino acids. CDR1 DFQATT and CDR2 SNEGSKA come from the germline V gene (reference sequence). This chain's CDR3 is CSARIGVGLYFHGYTF. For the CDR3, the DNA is TGCAGTGCTAGAATCGGTGTGGGGCTGTATTTCCATGGCTACACCTTC.

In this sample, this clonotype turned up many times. The CDR3 nucleotides read TGTGCCAGCAGTCCTTCTTTAGCGGGAGCCGCCCAAGAGACCCAGTACTTC. This translates into CASSPSLAGAAQETQYF. The V gene is TRBV12-3 or TRBV12-4, the J gene TRBJ2-5; TRBD2 matches at 9 bases. With 5 bases clipped from V and 1 base from J, the junction kept 11 bases outside the gene matches. The CDR3 has 17 residues.

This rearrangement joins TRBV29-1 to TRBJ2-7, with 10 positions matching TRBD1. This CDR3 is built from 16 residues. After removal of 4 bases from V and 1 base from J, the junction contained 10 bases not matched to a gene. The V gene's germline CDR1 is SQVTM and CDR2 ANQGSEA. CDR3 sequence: CSVVGQGVMESYEQYF. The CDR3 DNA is TGCAGCGTTGTCGGACAGGGGGTTATGGAGTCCTACGAGCAGTACTTC.